The 27 T cell receptor beta chains presented below share a single source sample, sequenced in a study of T cell responses to AZD1222 COVID-19 vaccine. The method was immunoSEQ multiplex PCR; TCRdb's version includes in-frame clones alone and lacks a portion of them. The sample carries around 58,000 clones, around 84% recorded once. The specimen comprised peripheral blood, sampled on day 0 of AZD1222 vaccination. The receptor set was obtained from an adult in good health.

The J gene is TRBJ2-1, the V gene TRBV28, with D possibly being TRBD2 (5 bases). This CDR3 region has 15 residues. V was shortened by 3 bases and J by 3 bases, with 12 bases between the two germline ends. Germline V lookup: CDR1 MDHEN, CDR2 SYDVKM. The CDR3 loop reads CASSLGITSYNEQFF. DNA of the CDR3: TGTGCCAGCAGTTTGGGGATTACTAGCTACAATGAGCAGTTCTTC. Variable domain in full (rest from reference TRBV28 and TRBJ2-1): DVKVTQSSRYLVKRTGEKVFLECVQDMDHENMFWYRQDPGLGLRLIYFSYDVKMKEKGDIPEGYSVSREKKERFSLILESASTNQTSMYLCASSLGITSYNEQFFGPGTRLTVL.

The genes are TRBV12-5 and TRBJ2-1, with 8 nucleotides matching TRBD1. The V gene's germline CDR1 is LGHNT and CDR2 FRNRAP. This CDR3 spans 15 amino acids. Unmatched junction bases numbered 10, after V lost 5 bases and J lost 7 bases. Here the CDR3 DNA reads TGTGCTAGTGGTACAGGACAGGGCGTAGGAAATGAGCAGTTCTTC. Its protein product is CASGTGQGVGNEQFF.

The chain joins TRBV10-1 to TRBJ1-1; no firm D call. The CDR3 length is 12 residues. Germline CDR1 reads WNHNN; CDR2 reads SYGVQD (reference sequence). V was cut by 5 bases and J by 6 bases, with 10 bases left in between. The CDR3 loop reads CASSLGLSEAFF. CDR3 nucleotide sequence: TGCGCCAGCAGTCTTGGGCTATCTGAAGCTTTCTTT.

The V call is TRBV4-2, the J call TRBJ2-5; TRBD1 or TRBD2 may be the D gene (6 bases each). Germline CDR1 LGHNA, CDR2 YNFKEQ. This CDR3 is built from 15 residues. The germline V and J ends were trimmed by 0 bases and 5 bases, with 13 bases remaining between them. CDR3 in DNA: TGTGCCAGCAGCCAAGAATCCGGGGGCGCGGAGACCCAGTACTTC. This sequence encodes CASSQESGGAETQYF.

This clone was seen just once. The rearrangement uses TRBV10-3 and TRBJ2-5; D remains unclear. V was clipped by 3 bases and J by 4 bases, with 6 bases between them. The length of the CDR3 is 12 residues. CDR1 is ENHRY, CDR2 SYGVKD, per germline. DNA for the CDR3: TGTGCCATCAGTGACGTAGGAGAGACCCAGTACTTC. Amino acid sequence: CAISDVGETQYF.

The V call is TRBV12-2, the J call TRBJ2-7; the D call TRBD2 from the table was never checked on the DNA. TRBV12-2 corresponds to a pseudogene. This CDR3 comprises 14 residues. This CDR3 is CASRPRRTQYEQYF. CDR3 DNA sequence: TGTGCAAGTCGCCCACGCCGCACTCAATACGAGCAGTACTTC.

The V gene is TRBV5-3, the J gene TRBJ1-1, with D maybe TRBD1 (5 bases). TRBV5-3 is reported as an ORF; its role is uncertain. Deletions cut 0 bases from V and 1 base from J, with 13 bases between. The CDR3 consists of 16 residues. CDR3 sequence: CARSLAGEGANTEAFF. The CDR3 DNA sequence: TGTGCCAGAAGCTTGGCGGGGGAAGGTGCGAACACTGAAGCTTTCTTT.

This clone has a handful of counts. The CDR3 nucleotides read TGTGCCAGCAGCTTGAGGGACAGAGACTATGGCTACACCTTC. Translating it yields CASSLRDRDYGYTF. V usage is TRBV5-8 and J usage is TRBJ1-2; 7 bases align to TRBD1. After removal of 1 base from V and 3 bases from J, the junction contained 3 bases not matched to a gene. The germline V gene has CDR1 SGHTS and CDR2 YDEGEE. The CDR3 is 14 amino acids.

J is TRBJ1-1 and V is TRBV28; D remains unclear. The CDR3 totals 12 residues. The V and J ends lost 3 bases and 5 bases respectively, with 7 bases between them. Germline values: CDR1 MDHEN, CDR2 SYDVKM. The CDR3 coding sequence is TGTGCCAGCAGTTTCCTGCGGACTGAAGCTTTCTTT. It yields the protein CASSFLRTEAFF. Filled out from reference TRBV28 and TRBJ1-1, the complete variable domain reads DVKVTQSSRYLVKRTGEKVFLECVQDMDHENMFWYRQDPGLGLRLIYFSYDVKMKEKGDIPEGYSVSREKKERFSLILESASTNQTSMYLCASSFLRTEAFFGQGTRLTVV.

The chain uses TRBV6-5 and TRBJ1-6; D is ambiguous. The CDR3 runs to 13 residues. Germline assignment: CDR1 MNHEY and CDR2 SVGAGI. V lost 2 bases and J 10 bases, leaving 9 bases between the germline ends. CDR3 DNA sequence: TGTGCCAGCAGTTACACCGGAGACTCACCCCTCCACTTT. Amino acid sequence: CASSYTGDSPLHF.

J is TRBJ1-4 and V is TRBV19, with a possible D match to TRBD1 (6 bases). CDR3 length: 14 amino acids. Germline V gene lookup returns CDR1 LNHDA and CDR2 SQIVND (reference sequence). The germline V and J ends were trimmed by 7 bases and 10 bases, with 19 bases remaining between them. As DNA, the CDR3 is TGTGCCAGTATGGATACAGGGCCTTCGAGAAAACTGTTTTTT. It translates to CASMDTGPSRKLFF. The full variable domain, completed using reference TRBV19 and TRBJ1-4, is DGGITQSPKYLFRKEGQNVTLSCEQNLNHDAMYWYRQDPGQGLRLIYYSQIVNDFQKGDIAEGYSVSREKKESFPLTVTSAQKNPTAFYLCASMDTGPSRKLFFGSGTQLSVL.

The genes are TRBV10-3 and TRBJ1-6; 9 bases are a match to TRBD1. V shed 5 bases, J shed 9 bases, and the junction held 8 bases outside the gene matches. CDR1 and CDR2 from the germline V gene are ENHRY and SYGVKD. The CDR3 is 15 amino acids. CDR3 DNA sequence: TGTGCCATCAGTACATCTACAGGGGGCGGTTCACCCCTCCACTTT. As protein: CAISTSTGGGSPLHF.

The chain carries TRBV6-2 or TRBV6-3 and TRBJ2-1; 14 positions agree with TRBD2. Per germline, CDR1 MNHEY and CDR2 SVGEGT. The ends lost 6 bases at V and 8 bases at J; junction bases unmatched: 6. The CDR3 extends over 15 amino acids. CDR3 residues: CASSPGLAGVYEQFF. In nucleotides, the CDR3 is TGTGCCAGCAGCCCGGGACTAGCGGGGGTTTATGAGCAGTTCTTC.

This clone was observed a few times. The rearrangement joins TRBV6-5 to TRBJ1-2, with 7 nucleotides matching TRBD1. CDR1 is MNHEY, CDR2 SVGAGI, per germline. The CDR3 spans 14 residues. Unmatched junction bases numbered 10, after V lost 6 bases and J lost 6 bases. CDR3 loop: CASSLQGGGNGYTF. CDR3 sequence (DNA): TGTGCCAGCAGCTTGCAGGGGGGTGGAAATGGCTACACCTTC.

The chain combines TRBV19 with TRBJ1-5; unclear D gene. The CDR3 runs 12 residues. V lost 3 bases to trimming and J lost 5 bases, with 5 bases between them. Germline V CDR1 and CDR2: LNHDA, SQIVND (reference sequence). In DNA, the CDR3 is TGTGCCAGTAGTATCCATTATCAGCCCCAGCATTTT. It specifies CASSIHYQPQHF.

The chain carries TRBV5-1 and TRBJ1-1; D not resolved. The V end lost 0 bases, the J end lost 7 bases, and 7 bases lay between the germline ends. The germline V gene encodes CDR1 SGHRS and CDR2 YFSETQ. This CDR3 is 12 amino acids long. CDR3 region: CASSLVRNEAFF. The CDR3 DNA reads TGCGCCAGCAGCTTGGTTCGCAATGAAGCTTTCTTT.

A few counts support this clone. The rearrangement links TRBV2 to TRBJ2-2, with D maybe TRBD1 (5 bases). V was cut by 4 bases and J by 6 bases, with 9 bases left in between. CDR1 and CDR2 (germline): SNHLY, FYNNEI. The CDR3 extends over 13 amino acids. The CDR3 here is CASSGRQPGELFF. DNA for the CDR3: TGTGCCAGCAGTGGGCGACAGCCCGGGGAGCTGTTTTTT.

The V call is TRBV5-4, the J call TRBJ2-1, with 10 bases aligning to TRBD2. The length of the CDR3 is 15 residues. J lost 10 bases, V lost 4 bases, and 11 bases had no gene match. Germline CDR1 and CDR2: SGHNT and YYREEE (reference sequence). Here the CDR3 reads CASSPGTSAVGEQFF. As DNA, the CDR3 is TGTGCCAGCAGCCCCGGGACTAGCGCCGTGGGGGAGCAGTTCTTC.

V is TRBV27 and J is TRBJ2-6; D gene unclear. The V end lost 5 bases, the J end lost 4 bases, and 12 bases lay between the germline ends. Per germline, CDR1 MNHEY and CDR2 SMNVEV (reference sequence). The CDR3 contains 15 residues. The DNA of the CDR3 is TGTGCCAGCAGTCCTCAAACTTCAGGGGCCAACGTCCTGACTTTC. The encoded protein is CASSPQTSGANVLTF.

The gene calls are TRBV27 and TRBJ1-1; D may be TRBD1 (5 bases). Per the germline V gene, CDR1 is MNHEY and CDR2 is SMNVEV (reference sequence). The CDR3 contains 14 residues. Trimming removed 6 bases from V and 6 bases from J, with 17 bases in between. The CDR3 DNA reads as TGTGCCAGCAGATCGGGACTTTCCAACGCTGAAGCTTTCTTT. Translating it yields CASRSGLSNAEAFF.

The chain joins TRBV21-1 to TRBJ2-1; the D call in the table, TRBD2, was not verified against the DNA. TRBV21-1 is termed a pseudogene. The CDR3 length is 15 residues. The CDR3 sequence: CASSKAPTSGSTKFF. CDR3 bases: TGTGCCAGCAGCAAAGCCCCTACTAGCGGATCAACGAAATTCTTC.

This rearrangement joins TRBV7-2 to TRBJ1-1; D is ambiguous. Between the trimmed V and J ends, which lost 2 bases and 6 bases, there was a span of 7 bases. This CDR3 is built from 12 residues. CDR1 is SGHTA and CDR2 is FQGNSA in the germline V gene. This CDR3 is CASSLTDAEAFF. The DNA of the CDR3 is TGTGCCAGCAGCTTAACAGACGCTGAAGCTTTCTTT.

The V and J genes are TRBV5-8 and TRBJ2-5, with TRBD1 as a possible D gene (5 bases). The CDR3 has 13 amino acids. The V and J ends lost 4 bases and 3 bases respectively, with 10 bases between them. Germline V gives CDR1 SGHTS, CDR2 YDEGEE. The CDR3 spells CASSPDSEETQYF. CDR3 coding DNA: TGTGCCAGCAGCCCCGACAGTGAAGAGACCCAGTACTTC. Combining the CDR3 with reference TRBV5-8 and TRBJ2-5 gives the whole variable domain EAGVTQSPTHLIKTRGQQATLRCSPISGHTSVYWYQQALGLGLQFLLWYDEGEERNRGNFPPRFSGRQFPNYSSELNVNALELEDSALYLCASSPDSEETQYFGPGTRLLVL.

About this clone: One end of the junction is discordant with germline, which a read error may explain. The chain combines TRBV5-1 with TRBJ2-7; 9 bases agree with TRBD2. The germline gives CDR1 SGHRS, CDR2 YFSETQ. The CDR3 sequence is 15 residues long. In DNA, the CDR3 is TGCGCCAGCAGCCCGGCGAGCGGGGGGCCCTACGGGCAGTACTTC. This codes for CASSPASGGPYGQYF.

The gene calls are TRBV7-8 and TRBJ1-2, with a tentative D call TRBD1 (5 bases). V shed 5 bases and J shed 0 bases, with 13 bases lying between them. The germline gives CDR1 SGHVS, CDR2 FQNEAQ. The CDR3 is made up of 15 amino acids. The CDR3, as DNA: TGTGCCAGCAGCGCCACCGGGACTGCTAACTATGGCTACACCTTC. Amino acids: CASSATGTANYGYTF.

V usage is TRBV12-3 or TRBV12-4 and J usage is TRBJ2-3, with D hard to call. The CDR3 runs 13 residues. V shed 3 bases and J shed 0 bases, with 4 bases lying between them. CDR3 in DNA: TGTGCCAGCAGTTTGGACAGCACAGATACGCAGTATTTT. Protein: CASSLDSTDTQYF.

The chain recombines TRBV6-2 or TRBV6-3 with TRBJ1-1, with D possibly TRBD1 on 5 matching bases. The germline V and J ends were trimmed by 6 bases and 6 bases, with 14 bases remaining between them. Looked up from germline, CDR1 is MNHEY and CDR2 is SVGEGT. The CDR3 consists of 13 residues. The CDR3 DNA is TGTGCCAGCAGCTCGTTCCTGGGGGCTGAAGCTTTCTTT. Encoded protein: CASSSFLGAEAFF.